This T cell receptor (beta chain) was identified in a study of shared clonotypes between healthy human individuals. Findings and caveats of the study: Having only a few donors restricted how much genetic and exposure-history diversity was captured. Generation probability values for non-shared clonotypes were lower than those for clonotypes shared by all four donors.

Study processing details: Junction-only sequences without quality scores came from ImmunoSEQ, so filtering differed. Profiling relied on immunoSEQ multiplex PCR, and the TCRdb table lists in-frame clones only, not all of them. V and J calls and clone size are as listed in that table; D and trimming were resolved from the DNA. Here the sample spans millions of clones, 85% to 95% being singletons. As concerns this clone: Its antigen is still unknown.

The CDR3 spans 12 residues. Trimming shortened V by 6 bases and J by 4 bases, and 10 bases separated the two germline ends. The V gene's germline CDR1 is SNHLY and CDR2 FYNNEI. The clonotype comes from a man aged 18 to 30 in good health. Some clones in this sample may be carry-over from other donors' samples. Sequenced material: naive CD4+ T cells from PBMCs. The subset here: CD45RA+ positively selected. V gene TRBV2 combines with J gene TRBJ2-7; D possibly corresponds to TRBD1 (6 bases). CDR3 residues: CASRATGYEQYF. The CDR3 DNA follows: TGTGCCAGCAGGGCGACAGGTTACGAGCAGTACTTC.